A selection of T cell receptor beta chains follows, all from one sample in a study of blood T cell repertoires in COVID-19. Repertoires were generated with immunoSEQ multiplex PCR, while TCRdb's copy carries only in-frame clones and drops some. The data hold 250,000 or so clones, with 65% to 90% observed a single time. The source material was peripheral blood. The receptors here all came from a man aged 40-49 years who had recovered from COVID-19. CDR3s include the opening cysteine and the closing phenylalanine or tryptophan. A D gene is named only where the DNA matches it firmly. Some rows mark clone size as missing; the rest say once, few, many or name a class of expanded clone.

D	V	length	size	J	CDR3	DNA
.	TRBV5-1	15	.	TRBJ2-2	CASSLAAGNTGELFF	TGCGCCAGCAGCTTGGCGGCAGGAAACACCGGGGAGCTGTTTTTT
.	TRBV25-1	13	.	TRBJ2-7	CASSRTTTYEQYF	TGTGCCAGCAGCCGAACAACGACCTACGAGCAGTACTTC
TRBD1	TRBV6-2/TRBV6-3	15	few	TRBJ2-7	CASSFTGTGAYEQYF	TGTGCCAGCAGTTTTACCGGGACAGGGGCCTACGAGCAGTACTTC
.	TRBV27	12	.	TRBJ1-5	CASRSSNQPQHF	TGTGCCAGCAGGAGTAGCAATCAGCCCCAGCATTTT
.	TRBV4-2	18	.	TRBJ2-2	CASSPTRTSLSTGGELFF	TGTGCCAGCAGCCCGACACGAACCTCACTTTCTACTGGCGGGGAGCTGTTTTTT
TRBD1	TRBV12-3/TRBV12-4	13	.	TRBJ2-2	CASSGTGGRELFF	TGTGCCAGCAGTGGGACAGGGGGCAGGGAGCTGTTTTTT
TRBD2	TRBV5-1	20	.	TRBJ2-7	CASSTLPGLAGGLIRYEQYF	TGCGCCAGCAGCACCTTACCGGGACTAGCGGGGGGACTCATCCGCTACGAGCAGTACTTC
TRBD2	TRBV6-2/TRBV6-3	15	.	TRBJ2-5	CASSPRRLAGETQYF	TGTGCCAGCAGCCCCCGCCGACTAGCCGGGGAGACCCAGTACTTC
.	TRBV19	15	.	TRBJ2-1	CASSSNGGTYNEQFF	TGTGCCAGTAGTTCAAATGGAGGCACCTACAATGAGCAGTTCTTC
.	TRBV7-2	15	.	TRBJ1-3	CASSPEGGPGNTIYF	TGTGCCAGCAGCCCAGAAGGAGGGCCTGGAAACACCATATATTTT
.	TRBV5-4	15	.	TRBJ1-1	CASAPGGLGNTEAFF	TGTGCCAGCGCTCCCGGGGGGCTAGGGAACACTGAAGCTTTCTTT
.	TRBV30	14	.	TRBJ1-6	CAWSVLQGDSPLHF	TGTGCCTGGAGTGTACTACAGGGAGATTCACCCCTCCACTTT
.	TRBV18	14	.	TRBJ2-5	CASSPAQGSETQYF	TGTGCCAGCTCACCCGCACAGGGATCAGAGACCCAGTACTTC
.	TRBV6-1	14	.	TRBJ2-1	CASSEGLAGNEQFF	TGTGCCAGCAGTGAAGGGTTGGCGGGGAATGAGCAGTTCTTC
TRBD1	TRBV5-5	15	.	TRBJ2-5	CASSLGTGFGETQYF	TGTGCCAGCAGCTTAGGGACAGGGTTCGGGGAGACCCAGTACTTC
.	TRBV19	13	medium-sized	TRBJ2-5	CASSIEIQETQYF	TGTGCCAGTAGTATCGAGATCCAAGAGACCCAGTACTTC
.	TRBV19	15	.	TRBJ1-2	CASSIPRAASYGYTF	TGTGCCAGTAGTATCCCCCGAGCGGCCAGCTATGGCTACACCTTC
.	TRBV29-1	13	.	TRBJ2-7	CSALREGASEQYF	TGCAGCGCCCTCCGGGAGGGGGCGAGCGAGCAGTACTTC
TRBD2	TRBV19	15	.	TRBJ2-3	CASSIDSQTSHTQYF	TGTGCCAGTAGTATAGATTCTCAGACTAGCCATACGCAGTATTTT
.	TRBV30	12	once	TRBJ2-7	CAWTSDSYEQYF	TGTGCCTGGACTAGCGACTCCTACGAGCAGTACTTC
TRBD2	TRBV7-2	17	.	TRBJ2-3	CASSLVGRGRGADTQYF	TGTGCCAGCAGCTTAGTGGGTCGAGGGCGGGGGGCAGATACGCAGTATTTT
.	TRBV10-3	15	.	TRBJ1-6	CAISELRFGDSPLHF	TGTGCCATCAGTGAGTTAAGATTCGGGGATTCACCCCTCCACTTT
TRBD1	TRBV2	14	once	TRBJ2-3	CATPQGASTDTQYF	TGTGCCACACCACAGGGGGCTAGCACAGATACGCAGTATTTT
.	TRBV24-1	15	.	TRBJ2-3	CATSEYDCPTDTQYF	TGTGCCACCAGTGAATACGACTGCCCCACAGATACGCAGTATTTT
.	TRBV29-1	12	.	TRBJ2-3	CSVEEGADTQYF	TGCAGCGTTGAAGAAGGGGCGGATACGCAGTATTTT
.	TRBV30	14	.	TRBJ1-6	CACLRQVKGSPLHF	TGTGCCTGCCTCAGACAGGTGAAGGGTTCACCCCTCCACTTT
.	TRBV27	14	.	TRBJ2-3	CASSFSQGLDTQYF	TGTGCCAGCAGTTTTTCGCAGGGTTTAGATACGCAGTATTTT
TRBD1	TRBV6-6	15	.	TRBJ1-5	CASGQARDRGEPQHF	TGTGCCAGCGGCCAGGCTAGGGACAGGGGAGAGCCCCAGCATTTT
.	TRBV2	13	.	TRBJ1-2	CASSGTSEGGYTF	TGTGCCAGCAGTGGGACCTCTGAGGGTGGCTACACCTTC
.	TRBV5-1	13	.	TRBJ1-3	CASSAGTRNTIYF	TGCGCCAGCAGCGCCGGGACACGAAACACCATATATTTT
.	TRBV13	12	.	TRBJ2-7	CASSGALGEQYF	TGTGCCAGCAGCGGGGCACTTGGGGAGCAGTACTTC
TRBD1	TRBV6-2/TRBV6-3	14	.	TRBJ1-2	CASSYPSRGHGYTF	TGTGCCAGCAGTTACCCTAGCAGGGGGCATGGCTACACCTTC
TRBD2	TRBV2	11	.	TRBJ2-4	CASLAGDIQYF	TGTGCCAGCTTAGCGGGGGACATTCAGTACTTC
.	TRBV2	15	.	TRBJ1-5	CASRLRGISNQPQHF	TGTGCCAGCAGACTGAGGGGGATTAGCAATCAGCCCCAGCATTTT
.	TRBV6-5	12	.	TRBJ2-7	CASSKTPYEQYF	TGTGCCAGCAGTAAAACTCCCTACGAGCAGTACTTC
.	TRBV4-3	15	.	TRBJ1-5	CASSQQVWGDQPQHF	TGCGCCAGCAGCCAACAAGTATGGGGGGATCAGCCCCAGCATTTT
.	TRBV6-1	16	.	TRBJ1-1	CASSEALRVLNTEAFF	TGTGCCAGCAGTGAAGCCTTGCGGGTACTGAACACTGAAGCTTTCTTT
TRBD1	TRBV5-1	16	.	TRBJ2-3	CASSLATGTNTDTQYF	TGCGCCAGCAGCTTGGCGACAGGGACGAACACAGATACGCAGTATTTT
TRBD1	TRBV24-1	15	.	TRBJ2-1	CATSLGQGGYNEQFF	TGTGCCACCAGCCTCGGACAGGGCGGCTACAATGAGCAGTTCTTC
.	TRBV30	13	few	TRBJ1-1	CAWSTTSGAEAFF	TGTGCCTGGAGTACCACATCGGGGGCTGAAGCTTTCTTT
TRBD1	TRBV10-3	17	once	TRBJ2-1	CAIRPTSWDRGSNEQFF	TGTGCCATCAGGCCTACGAGTTGGGACAGGGGTTCAAATGAGCAGTTCTTC
TRBD2	TRBV6-4	14	many	TRBJ2-1	CASSSGGHTNEQFF	TGTGCCAGCTCTAGCGGGGGGCATACCAATGAGCAGTTCTTC
.	TRBV5-5	13	.	TRBJ1-5	CASSLGENQPQHF	TGTGCCAGCAGCTTAGGAGAGAATCAGCCCCAGCATTTT
.	TRBV30	12	.	TRBJ1-1	CAWTGGDTEAFF	TGTGCCTGGACGGGGGGGGACACTGAAGCTTTCTTT
.	TRBV7-2	14	few	TRBJ1-2	CASSLASRGSGYTF	TGTGCCAGCAGCTTAGCGTCACGGGGGTCCGGGTACACCTTC
TRBD2	TRBV18	17	.	TRBJ2-3	CASSTGTSGGLTDTQYF	TGTGCCAGCTCAACGGGGACTAGCGGGGGACTCACAGATACGCAGTATTTT
.	TRBV12-3/TRBV12-4	13	.	TRBJ2-3	CASSKDNTDTQYF	TGTGCCAGCAGCAAGGACAACACAGATACGCAGTATTTT
TRBD1	TRBV27	16	.	TRBJ1-5	CASSGGPGQGAQPQHF	TGTGCCAGCAGTGGAGGTCCGGGACAGGGGGCTCAGCCCCAGCATTTT
TRBD1	TRBV19	15	.	TRBJ1-4	CASSPGQGRYEKLFF	TGTGCCAGTAGTCCAGGACAGGGACGATATGAAAAACTGTTTTTT
TRBD1	TRBV7-8	17	once	TRBJ2-6	CASSGGQGKAGANVLTF	TGTGCCAGCAGCGGCGGACAGGGGAAAGCGGGGGCCAACGTCCTGACTTTC
TRBD1	TRBV27	14	.	TRBJ1-4	CASGTGTTNEKLFF	TGTGCCAGCGGGACAGGGACGACTAATGAAAAACTGTTTTTT
.	TRBV9	15	.	TRBJ2-4	CASSVEGNLGNIQYF	TGTGCCAGCAGCGTAGAGGGGAACCTGGGAAACATTCAGTACTTC